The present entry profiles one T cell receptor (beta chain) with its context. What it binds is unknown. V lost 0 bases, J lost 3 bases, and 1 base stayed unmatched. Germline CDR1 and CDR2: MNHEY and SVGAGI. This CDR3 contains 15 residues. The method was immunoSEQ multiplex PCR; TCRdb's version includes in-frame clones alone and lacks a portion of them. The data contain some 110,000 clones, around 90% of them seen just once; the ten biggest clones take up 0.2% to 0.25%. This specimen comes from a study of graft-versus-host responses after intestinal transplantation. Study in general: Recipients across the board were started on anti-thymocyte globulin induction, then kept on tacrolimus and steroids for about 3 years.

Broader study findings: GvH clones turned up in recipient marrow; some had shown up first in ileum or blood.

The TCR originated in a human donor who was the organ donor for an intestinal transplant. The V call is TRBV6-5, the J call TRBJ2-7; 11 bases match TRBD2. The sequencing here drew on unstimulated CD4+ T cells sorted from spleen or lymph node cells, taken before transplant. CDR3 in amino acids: CASSYSGTSGYEQYF. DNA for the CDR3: TGTGCCAGCAGTTACTCGGGGACTAGCGGCTACGAGCAGTACTTC.